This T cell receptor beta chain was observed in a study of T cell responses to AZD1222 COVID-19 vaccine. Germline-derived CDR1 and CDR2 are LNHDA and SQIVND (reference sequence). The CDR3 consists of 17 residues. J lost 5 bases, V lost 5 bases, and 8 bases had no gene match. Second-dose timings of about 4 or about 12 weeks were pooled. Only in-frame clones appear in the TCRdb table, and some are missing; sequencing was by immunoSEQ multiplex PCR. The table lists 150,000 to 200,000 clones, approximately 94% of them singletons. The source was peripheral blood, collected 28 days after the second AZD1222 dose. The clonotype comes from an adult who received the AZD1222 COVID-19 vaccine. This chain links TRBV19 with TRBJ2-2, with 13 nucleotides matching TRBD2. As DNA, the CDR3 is TGTGCCAGTAGTCAGGAACTAGCGGGAGGGCCTACCGGGGAGCTGTTTTTT. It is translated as CASSQELAGGPTGELFF.